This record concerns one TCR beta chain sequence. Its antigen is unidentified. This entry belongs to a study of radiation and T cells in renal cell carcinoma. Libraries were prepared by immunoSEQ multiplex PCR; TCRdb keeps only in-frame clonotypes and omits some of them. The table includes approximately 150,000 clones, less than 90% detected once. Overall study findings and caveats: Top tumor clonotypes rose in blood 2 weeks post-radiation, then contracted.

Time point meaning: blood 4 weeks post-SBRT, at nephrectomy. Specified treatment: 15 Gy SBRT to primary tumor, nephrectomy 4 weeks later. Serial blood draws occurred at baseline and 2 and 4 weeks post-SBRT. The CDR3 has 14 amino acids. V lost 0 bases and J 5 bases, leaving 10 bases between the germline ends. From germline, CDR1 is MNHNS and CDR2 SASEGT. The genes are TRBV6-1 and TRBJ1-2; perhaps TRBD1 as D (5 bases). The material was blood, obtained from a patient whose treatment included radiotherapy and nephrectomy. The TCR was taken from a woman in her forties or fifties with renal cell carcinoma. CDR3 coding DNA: TGTGCCAGCAGTGAAGCGGGGGGTCGGTATGGCTACACCTTC. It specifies CASSEAGGRYGYTF.